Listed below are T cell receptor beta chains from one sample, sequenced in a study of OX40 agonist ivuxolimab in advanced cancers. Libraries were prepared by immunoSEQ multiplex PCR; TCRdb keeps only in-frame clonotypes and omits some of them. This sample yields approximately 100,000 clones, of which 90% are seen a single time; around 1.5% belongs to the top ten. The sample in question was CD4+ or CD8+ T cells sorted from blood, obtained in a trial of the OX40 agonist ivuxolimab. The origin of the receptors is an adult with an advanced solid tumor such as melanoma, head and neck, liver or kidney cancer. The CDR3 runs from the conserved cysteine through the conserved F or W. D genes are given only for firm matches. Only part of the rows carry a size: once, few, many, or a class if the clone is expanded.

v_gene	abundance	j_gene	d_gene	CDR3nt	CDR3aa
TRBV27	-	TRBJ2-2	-	TGTGCCAGCATTCGGGGGAGTACCGGGGAGCTGTTTTTT	CASIRGSTGELFF
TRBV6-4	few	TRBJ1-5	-	TGTGCCAGCAGTGACTCCGGCAATCAGCCCCAGCATTTT	CASSDSGNQPQHF
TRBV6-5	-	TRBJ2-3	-	TGTGCCAGCAGTTACTCGCGGGCAATAAAAGCAGATACGCAGTATTTT	CASSYSRAIKADTQYF
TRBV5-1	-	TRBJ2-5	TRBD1	TGCGCCAGCAGCTTATTCCCGGGACAGGGACAGTCCCAGTACTTC	CASSLFPGQGQSQYF
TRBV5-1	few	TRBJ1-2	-	TGCGCCAGCAGCTTGGATCAGGGTCGAGGCTACACCTTC	CASSLDQGRGYTF
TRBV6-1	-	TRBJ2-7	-	TGTGCCAGCAGTGAAAGTCGCATCTGGGAGCAGTACTTC	CASSESRIWEQYF
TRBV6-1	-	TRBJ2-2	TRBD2	TGTGCCAGCAGTTCTCCGGGACTAGCTGGCGGGGAGCTGTTTTTT	CASSSPGLAGGELFF
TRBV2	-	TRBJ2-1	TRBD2	TGTGCCAGCAGTCCCCTGGGCGGGAGTAAGGACAATGAGCAGTTCTTC	CASSPLGGSKDNEQFF
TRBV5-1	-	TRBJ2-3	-	TGCGCCAGCAGCCCCCGCGCCAGGGTAGAGACAGATACGCAGTATTTT	CASSPRARVETDTQYF
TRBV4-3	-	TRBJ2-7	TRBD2	TGCGCCAGCAGCCAAGATGATACCTCGGGGACTAGGCACTACGAGCAGTACTTC	CASSQDDTSGTRHYEQYF
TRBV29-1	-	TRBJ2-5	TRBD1	TGCAGCGTTGCGCCGACAGGGGGCGGGGAGACCCAGTACTTC	CSVAPTGGGETQYF
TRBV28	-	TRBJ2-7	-	TGTGCCAGCAGTTTTTTAGCGCTCGAGCAGTACTTC	CASSFLALEQYF
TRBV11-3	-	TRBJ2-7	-	TGTGCCAGCAGCTTAGCCCCGAGCTACGAGCAGTACTTC	CASSLAPSYEQYF
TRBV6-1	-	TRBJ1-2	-	TGTGCCAGCAGTGAGATAGTTCATGGCTACACCTTC	CASSEIVHGYTF
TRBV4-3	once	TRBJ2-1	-	TGCGCCAGCAGCCAAGCGGGAAGCTCCTACAATGAGCAGTTCTTC	CASSQAGSSYNEQFF
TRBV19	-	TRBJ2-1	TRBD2	TGTGCCAGTAGTCAAGCGGGAGTTGGTCTTATTGAGCAGTTCTTC	CASSQAGVGLIEQFF
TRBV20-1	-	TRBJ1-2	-	TGCAGTGCGCGGGACATAGAAGGCTACACCTTC	CSARDIEGYTF
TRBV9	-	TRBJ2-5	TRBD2	TGTGCCAGCAGCGCTGGGATCAGTGGACTAGCGGGAGAATCGGGGGAGACCCAGTACTTC	CASSAGISGLAGESGETQYF